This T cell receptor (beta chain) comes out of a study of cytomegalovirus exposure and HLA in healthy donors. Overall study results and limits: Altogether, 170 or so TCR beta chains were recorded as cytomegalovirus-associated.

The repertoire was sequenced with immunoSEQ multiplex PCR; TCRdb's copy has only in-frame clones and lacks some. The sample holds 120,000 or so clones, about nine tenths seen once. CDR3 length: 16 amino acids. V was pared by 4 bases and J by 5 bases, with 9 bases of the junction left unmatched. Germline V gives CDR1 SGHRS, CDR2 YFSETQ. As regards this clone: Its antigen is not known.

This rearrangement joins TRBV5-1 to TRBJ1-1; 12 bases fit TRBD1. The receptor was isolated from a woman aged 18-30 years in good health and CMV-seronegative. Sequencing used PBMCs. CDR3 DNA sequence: TGCGCCAGCAGCAAGGGACAGGGGGCTGTTTCAACTGAAGCTTTCTTT. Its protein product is CASSKGQGAVSTEAFF.